This TCR beta chain was recovered during a study of regulatory T cells in long-lasting Graves disease. Study-wide results and limits: The researchers studied only peripheral blood, not thyroid tissue. New patients shared about 910 public clonotypes, and persistent patients shared more, with around 2,600.

This clonotype was found a few times. The antigen remains undetermined. Regarding time point: newly diagnosed GD, antithyroid drugs for less than 3 months. PBMC-derived RNA was used for the TCR library. Trimming shortened V by 3 bases and J by 4 bases, and 6 bases separated the two germline ends. Germline V CDR1 and CDR2: ENHRY, SYGVKD. The CDR3 is made up of 13 amino acids. Arm-PCR of CDR3 regions with iRepertoire HTBI primers generated TCR beta libraries. TCRdb re-called the multiplex PCR reads with MiXCR, one entry per CDR3 protein. The sample comprises fewer than 550,000 distinct CDR3 sequences, around 15% of which are singletons, and about 25% rests with the top ten. The data also belong to a second study, concerning T cells in Graves' hyperthyroidism and ophthalmopathy. That work adds: First-round RT-PCR of the TCR CDR3 relied on the HTBI primer set. The blood repertoire included most of the expanded thyroid clonotypes above 0.001.

The receptor was isolated from a young woman with Graves disease. This specimen was peripheral blood mononuclear cells (PBMCs), taken at new diagnosis, from a patient treated with antithyroid drugs. The chain joins TRBV10-3 to TRBJ2-2; D not certain. In nucleotides, the CDR3 is TGTGCCATCAGTGAAGACGCCACCGGGGAGCTGTTTTTT. Residues: CAISEDATGELFF.